This TCR beta chain was retrieved from a study of T cell changes during pregnancy in multiple sclerosis. Trimming took 10 bases from V and 2 from J; bases not matched to a gene: 10. The CDR3 contains 14 residues. The germline V gene has CDR1 SGDLS and CDR2 YYNGEE. Clones were read by immunoSEQ multiplex PCR, and TCRdb kept only the in-frame ones, dropping some. The table shows some 20,000 clones, with about 89% occurring only once. The sample was CD4+ T cells from peripheral blood mononuclear cells, taken in the third trimester of pregnancy. The TCR originated in a female donor in good health, enrolled as a control in a pregnancy study. The chain combines TRBV9 with TRBJ2-3; 7 bases agree with TRBD2. The CDR3 loop reads CASSGAGDTDTQYF. The CDR3 DNA is TGTGCCTCCAGCGGGGCGGGGGACACAGATACGCAGTATTTT.